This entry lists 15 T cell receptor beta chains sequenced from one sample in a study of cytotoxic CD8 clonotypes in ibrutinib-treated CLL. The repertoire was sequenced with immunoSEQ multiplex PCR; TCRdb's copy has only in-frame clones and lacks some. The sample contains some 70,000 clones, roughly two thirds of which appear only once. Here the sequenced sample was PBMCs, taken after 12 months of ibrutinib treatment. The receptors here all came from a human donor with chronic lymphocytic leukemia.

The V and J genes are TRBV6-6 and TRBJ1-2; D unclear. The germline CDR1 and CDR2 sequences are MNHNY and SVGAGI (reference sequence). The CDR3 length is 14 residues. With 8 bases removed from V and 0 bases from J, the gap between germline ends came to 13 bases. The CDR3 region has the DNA TGTGCCAGCGCGGGAAGGGAGTCTAACTATGGCTACACCTTC. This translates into CASAGRESNYGYTF.

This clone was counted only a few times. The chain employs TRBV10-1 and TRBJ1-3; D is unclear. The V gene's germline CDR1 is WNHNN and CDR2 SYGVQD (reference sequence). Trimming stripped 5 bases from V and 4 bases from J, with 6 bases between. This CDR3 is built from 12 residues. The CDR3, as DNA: TGCGCCAGCAGTTCCCTGGGAAACACCATATATTTT. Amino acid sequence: CASSSLGNTIYF.

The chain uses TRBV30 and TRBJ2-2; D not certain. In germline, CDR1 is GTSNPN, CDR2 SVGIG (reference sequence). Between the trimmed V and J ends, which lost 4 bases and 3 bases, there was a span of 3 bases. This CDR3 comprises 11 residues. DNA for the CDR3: TGTGCCTGGACAGACACCGGGGAGCTGTTTTTT. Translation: CAWTDTGELFF.

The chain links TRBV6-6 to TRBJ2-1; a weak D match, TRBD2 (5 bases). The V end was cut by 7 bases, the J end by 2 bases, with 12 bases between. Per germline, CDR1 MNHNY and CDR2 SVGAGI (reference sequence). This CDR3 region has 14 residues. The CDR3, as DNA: TGTGCCAGCAACCCTGGAGGACCCTACAATGAGCAGTTCTTC. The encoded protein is CASNPGGPYNEQFF.

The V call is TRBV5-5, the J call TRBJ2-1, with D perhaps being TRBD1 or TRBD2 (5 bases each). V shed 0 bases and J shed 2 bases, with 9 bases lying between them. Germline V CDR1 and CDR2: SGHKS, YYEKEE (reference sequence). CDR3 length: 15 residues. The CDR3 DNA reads TGTGCCAGCAGCTTGGATGGGGACCCCTACAATGAGCAGTTCTTC. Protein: CASSLDGDPYNEQFF.

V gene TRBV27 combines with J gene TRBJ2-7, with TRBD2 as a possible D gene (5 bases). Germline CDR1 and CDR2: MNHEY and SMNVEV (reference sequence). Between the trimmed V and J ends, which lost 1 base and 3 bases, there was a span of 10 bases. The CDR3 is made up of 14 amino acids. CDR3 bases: TGTGCCAGCAGTTTATTCGGAGGTTTCTACGAGCAGTACTTC. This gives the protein CASSLFGGFYEQYF.

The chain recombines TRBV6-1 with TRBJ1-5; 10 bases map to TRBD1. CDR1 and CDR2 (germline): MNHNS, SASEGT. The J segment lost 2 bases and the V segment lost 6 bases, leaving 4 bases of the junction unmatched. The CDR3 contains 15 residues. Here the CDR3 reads CASSPGTGGNQPQHF. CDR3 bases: TGTGCCAGCAGCCCCGGGACAGGGGGCAATCAGCCCCAGCATTTT.

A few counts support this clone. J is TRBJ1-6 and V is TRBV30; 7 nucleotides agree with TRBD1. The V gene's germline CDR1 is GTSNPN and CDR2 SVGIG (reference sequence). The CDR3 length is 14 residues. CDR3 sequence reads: CALPGTDYNSPLHF. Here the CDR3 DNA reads TGTGCGCTTCCCGGGACAGACTATAATTCACCCCTCCACTTT.

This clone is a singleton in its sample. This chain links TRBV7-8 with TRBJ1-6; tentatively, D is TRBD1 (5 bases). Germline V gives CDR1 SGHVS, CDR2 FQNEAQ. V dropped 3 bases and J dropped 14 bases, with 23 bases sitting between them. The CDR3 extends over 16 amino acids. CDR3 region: CASSLGLGGTIMSLHF. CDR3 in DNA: TGTGCCAGCAGCTTGGGACTCGGGGGGACCATCATGTCCCTCCACTTT.

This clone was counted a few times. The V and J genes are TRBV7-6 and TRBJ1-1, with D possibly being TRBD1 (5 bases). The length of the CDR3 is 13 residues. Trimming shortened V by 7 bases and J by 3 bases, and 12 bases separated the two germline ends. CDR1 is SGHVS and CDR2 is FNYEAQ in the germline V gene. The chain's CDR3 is CASTAMGDTEAFF. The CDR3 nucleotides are TGTGCCAGCACCGCCATGGGGGACACTGAAGCTTTCTTT.

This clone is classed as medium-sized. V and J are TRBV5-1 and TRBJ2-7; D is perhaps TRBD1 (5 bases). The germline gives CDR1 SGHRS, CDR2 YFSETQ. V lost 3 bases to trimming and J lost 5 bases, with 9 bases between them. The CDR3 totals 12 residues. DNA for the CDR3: TGCGCCAGCAGCTATGACAGTCACGAGCAGTACTTC. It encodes CASSYDSHEQYF.

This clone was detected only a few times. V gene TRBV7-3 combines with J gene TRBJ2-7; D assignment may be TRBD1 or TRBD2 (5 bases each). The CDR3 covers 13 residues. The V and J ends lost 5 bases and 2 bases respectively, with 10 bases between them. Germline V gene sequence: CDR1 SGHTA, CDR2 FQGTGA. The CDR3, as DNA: TGTGCCAGCAGCCGGTCGGGACCCTACGAGCAGTACTTC. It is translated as CASSRSGPYEQYF.

CDR3 sequence reads: CASSSATGGWYEQYF. Here the CDR3 DNA reads TGTGCCAGTAGTTCGGCGACCGGGGGATGGTACGAGCAGTACTTC. The rearrangement links TRBV19 to TRBJ2-7, with D tentatively TRBD2 (6 bases). The CDR3 is 15 amino acids. The germline V and J ends were trimmed by 5 bases and 4 bases, with 18 bases remaining between them. CDR1 LNHDA and CDR2 SQIVND come from the germline V gene (reference sequence).

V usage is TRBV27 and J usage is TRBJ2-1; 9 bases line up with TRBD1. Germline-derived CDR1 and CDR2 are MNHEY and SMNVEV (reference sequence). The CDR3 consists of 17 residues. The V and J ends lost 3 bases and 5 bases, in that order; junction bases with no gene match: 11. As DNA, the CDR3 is TGTGCCAGCAGTTTCCGTAATCCGGGACAGGGTCACAATGAGCAGTTCTTC. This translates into CASSFRNPGQGHNEQFF.

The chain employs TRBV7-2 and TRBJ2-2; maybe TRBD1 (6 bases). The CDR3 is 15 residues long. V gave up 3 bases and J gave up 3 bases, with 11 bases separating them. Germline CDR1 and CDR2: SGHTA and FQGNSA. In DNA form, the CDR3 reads TGTGCCAGCAGCTTGGGGCACAGGGACACCGGGGAGCTGTTTTTT. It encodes CASSLGHRDTGELFF.